The clone carrying this T cell receptor beta chain was recorded many times. Antigen unknown. Each CDR3 protein gets one entry after TCRdb re-called the reads with MiXCR. The sample consists of under 300,000 distinct CDR3 sequences, roughly an eighth of them appearing once. The data stem from a study of T cell repertoires in cytomegalovirus infection. About the research overall: Public signatures in TCR beta pointed to CMV infection and matching HLA type. The study's findings and limits: Carriage of CMV together with the relevant HLA was identifiable through cumulative public TCR beta family frequency.

The CDR3 is made up of 14 amino acids. Germline V gene sequence: CDR1 MDHEN, CDR2 SYDVKM. V was cut by 8 bases and J by 5 bases, with 18 bases left in between. Sample: PBMCs. The V gene is TRBV28, the J gene TRBJ1-1; tentatively, D is TRBD1 (5 bases). The sequence came from a human donor in good health (CMV status not recorded). Some clones in this sample may be carry-over from other donors' samples. The CDR3 sequence: CASHLQAGRTEAFF. The DNA of the CDR3 is TGTGCCAGCCACCTCCAAGCAGGGCGAACTGAAGCTTTCTTT.